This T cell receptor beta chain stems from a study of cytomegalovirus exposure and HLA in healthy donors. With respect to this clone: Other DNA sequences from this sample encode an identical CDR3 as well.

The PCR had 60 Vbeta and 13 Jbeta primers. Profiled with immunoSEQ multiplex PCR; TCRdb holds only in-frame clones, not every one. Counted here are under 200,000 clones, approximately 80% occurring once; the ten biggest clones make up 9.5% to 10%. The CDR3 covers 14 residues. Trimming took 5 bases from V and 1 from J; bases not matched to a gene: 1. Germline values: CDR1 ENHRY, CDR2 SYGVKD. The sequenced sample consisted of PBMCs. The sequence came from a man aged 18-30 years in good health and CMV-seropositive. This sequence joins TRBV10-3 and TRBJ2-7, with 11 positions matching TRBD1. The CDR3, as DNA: TGTGCCATCAGTCGGGACAGGGGGTCCTACGAGCAGTACTTC. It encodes CAISRDRGSYEQYF.